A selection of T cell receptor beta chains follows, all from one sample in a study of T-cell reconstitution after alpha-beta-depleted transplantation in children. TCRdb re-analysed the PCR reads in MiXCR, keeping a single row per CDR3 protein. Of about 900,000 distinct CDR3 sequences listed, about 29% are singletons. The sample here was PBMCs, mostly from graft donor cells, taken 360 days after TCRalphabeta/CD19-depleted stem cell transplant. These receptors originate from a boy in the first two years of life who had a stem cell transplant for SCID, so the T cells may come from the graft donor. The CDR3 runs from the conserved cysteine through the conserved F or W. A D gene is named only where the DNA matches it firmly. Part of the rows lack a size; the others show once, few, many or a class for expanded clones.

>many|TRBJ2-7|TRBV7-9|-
CASSLDRIAYEQYF
TGTGCCAGCAGCCTAGACAGGATCGCCTACGAGCAGTACTTC
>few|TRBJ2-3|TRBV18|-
CASSPQVLGTDTQYF
TGTGCCAGCTCACCACAAGTGTTGGGGACAGATACGCAGTATTTT
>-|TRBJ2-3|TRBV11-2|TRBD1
CASSRQGAADTQYF
TGTGCCAGCAGCCGACAGGGGGCTGCAGATACGCAGTATTTT
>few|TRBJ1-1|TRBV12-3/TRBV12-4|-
CASSFVRPPGNTEAFF
TGTGCCAGCAGTTTCGTTCGACCTCCTGGGAACACTGAAGCTTTCTTT
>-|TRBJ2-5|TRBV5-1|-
CASSSAPGRYQETQYF
TGCGCCAGCAGCTCAGCCCCGGGACGGTACCAAGAGACCCAGTACTTC
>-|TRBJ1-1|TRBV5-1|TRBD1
CASSSPGQGGSYTEAFF
TGCGCCAGCAGCTCCCCGGGACAGGGGGGATCGTACACTGAAGCTTTCTTT
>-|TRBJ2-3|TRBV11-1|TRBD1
CASSPPPPGGIGDTQYF
TGTGCCAGCAGCCCGCCCCCTCCAGGGGGTATCGGAGATACGCAGTATTTT
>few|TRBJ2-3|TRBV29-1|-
CSVWRVRTDTQYF
TGCAGCGTTTGGAGGGTACGAACAGATACGCAGTATTTT
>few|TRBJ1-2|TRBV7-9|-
CASSLVGPTNGYTF
TGTGCCAGCAGCTTAGTTGGACCGACCAATGGCTACACCTTC
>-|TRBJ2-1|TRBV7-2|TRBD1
CASSDGTGVYNEQFF
TGTGCCAGCAGCGATGGGACAGGGGTGTACAATGAGCAGTTCTTC
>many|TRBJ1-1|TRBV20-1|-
CSARSGNTEAFF
TGCAGTGCTCGCTCAGGGAACACTGAAGCTTTCTTT
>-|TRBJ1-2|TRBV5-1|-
CASSLGSSSDGYTF
TGCGCCAGCAGCTTGGGGAGTTCGAGCGATGGCTACACCTTC
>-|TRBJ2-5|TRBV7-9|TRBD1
CASSRGQGVQETQYF
TGTGCCAGCAGTCGAGGACAGGGGGTCCAAGAGACCCAGTACTTC
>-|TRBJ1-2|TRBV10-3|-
CAISSSGRGSVGYTF
TGTGCCATCAGCTCCTCGGGGAGGGGGTCGGTAGGCTACACCTTC
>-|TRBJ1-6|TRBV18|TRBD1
CASSEDRVGSPLHF
TGTGCCAGCTCCGAGGACAGGGTTGGTTCACCCCTCCACTTT
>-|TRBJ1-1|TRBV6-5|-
CASSYSGSLSEAFF
TGTGCCAGCAGTTACTCGGGTAGCCTCTCTGAAGCTTTCTTT
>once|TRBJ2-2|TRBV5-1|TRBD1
CASSLIRIQWDSSGELFF
TGCGCCAGCAGCTTGATAAGAATACAGTGGGACAGTTCCGGGGAGCTGTTTTTT
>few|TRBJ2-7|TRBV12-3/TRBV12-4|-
CASNEGLTYEQYF
TGTGCCAGCAACGAGGGGCTGACCTACGAGCAGTACTTC
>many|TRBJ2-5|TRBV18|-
CASSPNQETQYF
TGCGCCAGCAGCCCTAACCAAGAGACCCAGTACTTC
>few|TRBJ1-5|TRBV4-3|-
CASSRKADGGQPQHF
TGCGCCAGCAGCCGGAAAGCGGATGGCGGTCAGCCCCAGCATTTT
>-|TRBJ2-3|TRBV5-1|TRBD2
CASSLEPSGGGTDTQYF
TGCGCCAGCAGCTTGGAGCCCAGCGGGGGTGGCACAGATACGCAGTATTTT
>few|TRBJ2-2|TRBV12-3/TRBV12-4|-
CASSPDLQGGELFF
TGTGCCAGCAGCCCGGATCTCCAGGGCGGGGAGCTGTTTTTT
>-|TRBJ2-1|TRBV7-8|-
CASSLNADLF
TGTGCCAGCAGCCTAAACGCGGACCTCTTC
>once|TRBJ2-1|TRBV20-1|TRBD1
CSALKTGGASNEQFF
TGCAGTGCTTTAAAGACAGGGGGCGCGAGCAATGAGCAGTTCTTC
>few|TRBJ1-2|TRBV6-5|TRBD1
CASSSYRGGNYGYTF
TGTGCCAGCAGTTCCTACAGGGGAGGGAACTATGGCTACACCTTC
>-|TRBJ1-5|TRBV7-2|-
CASSFMVGQLNQPQHF
TGTGCCAGCAGCTTTATGGTTGGACAGCTTAATCAGCCCCAGCATTTT
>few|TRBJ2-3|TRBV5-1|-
CASSLLPPGGGTDTQYF
TGCGCCAGCAGCTTACTCCCCCCTGGTGGCGGCACAGATACGCAGTATTTT
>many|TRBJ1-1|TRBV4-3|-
CASSQEGDTEAFF
TGCGCCAGCAGCCAAGAGGGGGACACTGAAGCTTTCTTT
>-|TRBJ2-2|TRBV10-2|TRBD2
CASIPGGAGGELFF
TGCGCCAGCATCCCGGGGGGGGCCGGCGGGGAGCTGTTTTTT
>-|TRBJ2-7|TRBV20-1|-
CSAMGEHSYEQYF
TGCAGTGCTATGGGGGAGCACTCCTACGAGCAGTACTTC
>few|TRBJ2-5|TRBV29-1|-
CSVELGREETQYF
TGCAGCGTTGAACTGGGGCGAGAAGAGACCCAGTACTTC
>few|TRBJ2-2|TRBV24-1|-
CATSGAGAGELFF
TGTGCCACTTCGGGGGCAGGGGCCGGGGAGCTGTTTTTT
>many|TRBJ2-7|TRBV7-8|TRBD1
CASSSRTGPYEQYF
TGTGCCAGCAGCTCGCGGACAGGGCCGTACGAGCAGTACTTC
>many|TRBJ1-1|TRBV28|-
CASSSPAGSPEAFF
TGTGCCAGCAGTTCCCCTGCAGGGTCCCCTGAAGCTTTCTTT
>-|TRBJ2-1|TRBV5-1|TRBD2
CASSLLGLAGPNEQFF
TGCGCCAGCAGCCTTCTGGGACTAGCGGGCCCCAATGAGCAGTTCTTC
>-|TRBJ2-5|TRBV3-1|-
CASRYWSAGGTQYF
TGTGCCAGCAGGTACTGGAGTGCCGGAGGGACCCAGTACTTC
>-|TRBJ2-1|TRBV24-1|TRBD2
CATSASGLATYNEQFF
TGTGCCACCAGTGCCTCGGGACTAGCTACCTACAATGAGCAGTTCTTC